A selection of T cell receptor beta chains follows, all from one sample in a study of shared clonotypes between healthy human individuals. The assay was immunoSEQ multiplex PCR, and TCRdb's table has in-frame clones only and misses some. The sample lists roughly 700,000 clones; roughly 70% were seen once. The sample taken for sequencing was memory CD4+ T cells sorted from blood. These receptors originate from a young woman in good health. The CDR3 runs from the conserved cysteine through the conserved F or W. D genes are given only for firm matches. Expanded clones are given a class, and other clones once, few, many or no size at all.

TRBJ1-2 TRBV10-2 . . TGCGCCAGCACCAAGGATAAAGGCTACACCTTC CASTKDKGYTF
TRBJ1-3 TRBV6-1 . . TGTGCCAGCATCTTGGGGGGAAACACCATATATTTT CASILGGNTIYF
TRBJ1-5 TRBV28 . . TGTGCCAGCAGCCAAAGCAATCAGCCCCAGCATTTT CASSQSNQPQHF
TRBJ1-5 TRBV28 . TRBD1 TGTGCCAGCAGTCAGGGGGCGCGAGGTCAGCCCCAGCATTTT CASSQGARGQPQHF
TRBJ2-7 TRBV5-1 . . TGCGCCAGCAGCTTGCCTCCGGGGGAGCAGTACTTC CASSLPPGEQYF
TRBJ1-4 TRBV7-9 once . TGTGCCAGCAGGACGGGGAGATCGGGAAAACTGTTTTTT CASRTGRSGKLFF
TRBJ2-3 TRBV10-3 . . TGTGCCATCCGACAGAGCACAGATACGCAGTATTTT CAIRQSTDTQYF
TRBJ2-7 TRBV7-2 . . TGTGCCAGCAGCTTAATCAACCGAGGGGCCGGGTACGAGCAGTACTTC CASSLINRGAGYEQYF
TRBJ2-2 TRBV30 . TRBD1 TGTGCCTGGGGGGGACAGGCTGCCGGGGAGCTGTTTTTT CAWGGQAAGELFF
TRBJ2-5 TRBV29-1 . . TGCAGCGTTGATGTGGACCCAGGGGGGGAGACCCAGTACTTC CSVDVDPGGETQYF
TRBJ2-7 TRBV5-6 few TRBD1 TGTGCCAGCAGCTACTGGGACAGGGCCTACGAGCAGTACTTC CASSYWDRAYEQYF
TRBJ2-5 TRBV10-3 . . TGTGCCATCAGTGATCGGTCGGCTCTTCAAGAGACCCAGTACTTC CAISDRSALQETQYF
TRBJ2-1 TRBV12-5 few . TGTGCTAGTGGTTTGGTCTCGGGTGGTAACAATGAGCAGTTCTTC CASGLVSGGNNEQFF
TRBJ2-7 TRBV19 few . TGTGCCAGTAGCATTATCGCGGGTTACGAGCAGTACTTC CASSIIAGYEQYF
TRBJ2-1 TRBV6-4 . . TGTGCCAGCAGTGACCGGCCAGAAAATGAGCAGTTCTTC CASSDRPENEQFF
TRBJ2-7 TRBV5-1 . TRBD1 TGCGCCAGCAGTCGGACGGGACAGGGGGCGCGGGTCGAGCAGTACTTC CASSRTGQGARVEQYF
TRBJ2-1 TRBV28 . TRBD1 TGTGCCAGCACAGGGACAGGGGTCCAGGGTGAGCAGTTCTTC CASTGTGVQGEQFF
TRBJ1-2 TRBV7-9 . . TGTGCCAGCAGCCCACAGGGATACGGCTACACCTTC CASSPQGYGYTF
TRBJ2-7 TRBV6-4 . . TGTGCCAGCACCGATGGAACCTACGAGCAGTACTTC CASTDGTYEQYF
TRBJ1-5 TRBV28 few . TGTGCCAGCAGTTTCAACTATCAGCCCCAGCATTTT CASSFNYQPQHF
TRBJ2-5 TRBV28 few . TGTGCCAGCAGTAAGTCGGCGGGGACCCAGTACTTC CASSKSAGTQYF
TRBJ2-4 TRBV6-6 . . TGTGCCAGCAGTTCCGGGACGGTAGCCAAAAACATTCAGTACTTC CASSSGTVAKNIQYF